These T cell receptor beta chains were read from a single sample in a study of cytomegalovirus exposure and HLA in healthy donors. Measured with immunoSEQ multiplex PCR; TCRdb has only the in-frame clones, and not every one. The sample lists about 63,000 clones, roughly 70% occurring once. The sample taken for sequencing was PBMCs. The receptors shown here come from a man between 45 and 60 years old in good health and CMV-seropositive. Both conserved end residues are part of each CDR3. A D gene is named only where the DNA matches it firmly. Size values are once, few and many counts, or a class for expanded clones, and some rows have none.

v_call,d_call,j_call,clone_size,cdr3_nt,cdr3_aa
TRBV28,TRBD1,TRBJ2-5,few,TGTGCCAGCAGCCGACAGGGGCCGGGGGAGACCCAGTACTTC,CASSRQGPGETQYF
TRBV27,-,TRBJ2-7,-,TGTGCCAGCAGTGCCCGGCTGCAGGGTTACGAGCAGTACTTC,CASSARLQGYEQYF
TRBV5-4,TRBD1,TRBJ2-5,-,TGTGCCAGCAGCGGGACAGGGATGGAAGAGACCCAGTACTTC,CASSGTGMEETQYF
TRBV6-5,TRBD2,TRBJ2-2,-,TGTGCCAGCCAGGGAGGGAGCATTACCGGGGAGCTGTTTTTT,CASQGGSITGELFF
TRBV7-9,TRBD2,TRBJ2-1,-,TGTGCCAGCAGCCCTCCCCCAAGACTAGCGGGAGTTAAGAATGAGCAGTTCTTC,CASSPPPRLAGVKNEQFF
TRBV15,TRBD1,TRBJ1-1,once,TGTGCCACCAGCACTGGGTGGCGGGACAGCAAATCTTACACTGAAGCTTTCTTT,CATSTGWRDSKSYTEAFF
TRBV7-2,TRBD2,TRBJ2-7,-,TGTGCCAGCAGCTTACTCGGCGGGAGGGACTTCTACGAGCAGTACTTC,CASSLLGGRDFYEQYF
TRBV9,-,TRBJ2-3,-,TGTGCCAGCAGCGTAGGTAGGAGCGGTGGTGCAGATACGCAGTATTTT,CASSVGRSGGADTQYF
TRBV5-1,TRBD1,TRBJ1-1,-,TGCGCCAGCAGCTTGAACACAGGGGTGAACACTGAAGCTTTCTTT,CASSLNTGVNTEAFF
TRBV11-3,-,TRBJ1-1,-,TGTGCCAGCAGCTTGGGTTCCGGGACTGTGAACACTGAAGCTTTCTTT,CASSLGSGTVNTEAFF
TRBV4-3,TRBD1,TRBJ2-7,-,TGCGCCAGCAGCCAAGAGGGGACAGTACTTTACGAGCAGTACTTC,CASSQEGTVLYEQYF
TRBV6-1,-,TRBJ2-7,-,TGTGCCAGCAGTGTTAGCCATACCTACGAGCAGTACTTC,CASSVSHTYEQYF
TRBV7-6,TRBD2,TRBJ2-7,-,TGTGCCAGCAGCTCCCCCGCCGCCGGGGGGTCTCCCTACGAGCAGTACTTC,CASSSPAAGGSPYEQYF
TRBV6-1,-,TRBJ2-3,-,TGTGCCGGAGCGGAGCCCGGCACAGATACGCAGTATTTT,CAGAEPGTDTQYF
TRBV18,-,TRBJ1-3,few,TGTGCCAGCTCCGGAACAGGAGGAAACACCATATATTTT,CASSGTGGNTIYF
TRBV5-6,-,TRBJ2-7,few,TGTGCCAGCAGCCTCCTTCAACTCACCCCCTACGAGCAGTACTTC,CASSLLQLTPYEQYF
TRBV4-1,-,TRBJ2-2,-,TGCGCCAGCAGCCCCATCGGGACGGGGGACTTCACCGGGGAGCTGTTTTTT,CASSPIGTGDFTGELFF
TRBV5-1,-,TRBJ2-7,few,TGCGCCAGCAGCCCCGAGGAGCGGGTCTACGAGCAGTACTTC,CASSPEERVYEQYF
TRBV30,TRBD1,TRBJ1-1,-,TGTGCCTGGAGTGCGACAGGGGAAACTGAAGCTTTCTTT,CAWSATGETEAFF
TRBV5-6,TRBD2,TRBJ2-7,-,TGTGCCAGCAGCTCCGGGAGGGCCTACGAGCAGTACTTC,CASSSGRAYEQYF
TRBV6-1,TRBD1,TRBJ1-6,-,TGTGCCAGCAGTGATAGGGGCCAGGGGGCGAACTTTTCACCCCTCCACTTT,CASSDRGQGANFSPLHF
TRBV28,TRBD1,TRBJ1-2,-,TGTGCCAGCAGTTTAGGCGGACAGGGGACCAACTACTTC,CASSLGGQGTNYF
TRBV5-1,-,TRBJ2-2,-,TGCGCCAGCAGCCAGCAGGGGGGCGCCCTGGCCGGGGAGCTGTTTTTT,CASSQQGGALAGELFF
TRBV9,-,TRBJ1-2,-,TGTGCCAGCAGCGAGGGCGGGTCCTCCCTTACGTCCTATGGCTACACCTTC,CASSEGGSSLTSYGYTF
TRBV5-1,TRBD1,TRBJ1-2,-,TGCGCCAGCAGCTCGGACAGGGTCGGCTACACCTTC,CASSSDRVGYTF
TRBV7-7,-,TRBJ1-6,few,TGTGCCAGCAGCTTAGACAATAATTCACCCCTCCACTTT,CASSLDNNSPLHF
TRBV7-2,TRBD2,TRBJ2-7,-,TGTGCCAGCAGCTTAGACGGGAGGGCCCTGGGGGAGCAGTACTTC,CASSLDGRALGEQYF
TRBV30,-,TRBJ1-1,-,TGTGCCTGGAGTTCCCCTCCCTCGAACACTGAAGCTTTCTTT,CAWSSPPSNTEAFF
TRBV21-1,-,TRBJ2-3,-,TGTGCCAGCAGCAAAGGAGGAATCGGCACAGATACGCAGTATTTT,CASSKGGIGTDTQYF
TRBV4-1,-,TRBJ2-5,few,TGCGCCAGCAGCCAAGACGGGTCGGGGACCCAGTACTTC,CASSQDGSGTQYF
TRBV28,-,TRBJ2-5,-,TGTGCCAGCACTATCCGGGACTTGGGTGAAGAGACCCAGTACTTC,CASTIRDLGEETQYF
TRBV15,TRBD1,TRBJ2-7,-,TGTGCCACCAGCAGTGGACAGGGACCCTACGAGCAGTACTTC,CATSSGQGPYEQYF
TRBV4-3,-,TRBJ2-3,-,TGCGCCAGCAGCCAAGGCAGGGTCTCAGATACGCAGTATTTT,CASSQGRVSDTQYF
TRBV29-1,-,TRBJ1-1,-,TGCAGCGTTGAAGGATGGGAGGGCACTGAAGCTTTCTTT,CSVEGWEGTEAFF
TRBV5-1,TRBD1,TRBJ2-7,-,TGCGCCAGCAGCTCCCAGACAGGGGCTGGGGGTGAGCAGTACTTC,CASSSQTGAGGEQYF
TRBV29-1,-,TRBJ1-2,few,TGCAGCGTTGAGGGGGGGCGACATGGCTACACCTTC,CSVEGGRHGYTF